This is a list of T cell receptor beta chains from one sample in a study of blood T cell repertoires in COVID-19. This table comes from immunoSEQ multiplex PCR, and its TCRdb copy is limited to in-frame clones, with some not included. The table shows roughly 430,000 clones, with roughly 90% occurring only once. The sequencing input was PBMCs or T cells enriched from blood (not recorded which). The receptors here all came from a woman aged 40-49 years with acute COVID-19. The CDR3 runs from the conserved cysteine through the conserved F or W. The D gene is left open where the match is weak. Clone size is shown for a subset of rows, as once, few, many or a class of expanded clone.

TRBJ1-5	14	-	TRBV11-3	-	CASSLWQFNQPQHF	TGTGCCAGCAGCTTATGGCAGTTCAATCAGCCCCAGCATTTT
TRBJ1-5	19	TRBD1	TRBV2	-	CASSVGQGGYYRGNQPQHF	TGTGCCAGCAGCGTTGGACAGGGTGGATACTATAGGGGCAATCAGCCCCAGCATTTT
TRBJ1-3	14	-	TRBV3-1/TRBV3-2	-	CASSQVIGGNTIYF	TGTGCCAGCAGCCAAGTTATTGGGGGGAACACCATATATTTT
TRBJ2-7	14	-	TRBV19	once	CASSIEQAPPEQYF	TGTGCCAGTAGTATCGAACAGGCCCCTCCCGAGCAGTACTTC
TRBJ2-7	12	-	TRBV6-1	-	CASSEAPYEQYF	TGTGCCAGCAGTGAGGCACCCTACGAGCAGTACTTC
TRBJ1-1	15	TRBD1	TRBV7-9	-	CASSTYKTGITEAFF	TGTGCCAGCAGCACCTATAAGACAGGGATCACTGAAGCTTTCTTT
TRBJ2-5	14	TRBD2	TRBV7-9	-	CASSTPGTSLTQYF	TGTGCCAGCAGCACCCCCGGGACTAGTTTGACCCAGTACTTC
TRBJ1-5	14	-	TRBV5-8	-	CASRNRNSNQPQHF	TGTGCCAGCAGGAACAGAAATAGCAATCAGCCCCAGCATTTT
TRBJ2-3	16	-	TRBV21-1	-	CASSNTSGGAGDTQYF	TGTGCCAGCAGCAATACTAGCGGGGGGGCTGGGGATACGCAGTATTTT
TRBJ1-2	13	-	TRBV21-1	-	CASRGHTNYGYTF	TGTGCCAGCAGGGGCCATACTAACTATGGCTACACCTTC
TRBJ1-5	15	-	TRBV19	-	CASSIGGGAPQPQHF	TGTGCCAGTAGTATCGGTGGGGGGGCACCTCAGCCCCAGCATTTT
TRBJ2-5	15	-	TRBV18	-	CASSSWTAQGETQYF	TGTGCCAGCTCAAGCTGGACAGCCCAGGGAGAGACCCAGTACTTC
TRBJ2-3	15	TRBD1	TRBV19	-	CASSTGQSSTDTQYF	TGTGCCAGTAGTACGGGACAGAGTAGCACAGATACGCAGTATTTT
TRBJ2-7	17	TRBD1	TRBV5-8	-	CASSPTKRQGISYEQYF	TGTGCCAGCAGTCCGACGAAGAGACAGGGGATCTCCTACGAGCAGTACTTC
TRBJ2-3	15	-	TRBV11-2	-	CASSLARGGADTQYF	TGTGCCAGCAGCTTAGCCCGTGGGGGCGCAGATACGCAGTATTTT
TRBJ1-1	17	TRBD1	TRBV7-8	-	CASSLVGTAGWDTEAFF	TGTGCCAGCAGCTTAGTTGGGACAGCCGGTTGGGACACTGAAGCTTTCTTT
TRBJ2-5	16	-	TRBV9	once	CASSVGTSRGQETQYF	TGTGCCAGCAGCGTAGGGACGTCCAGGGGCCAAGAGACCCAGTACTTC
TRBJ1-1	14	-	TRBV5-4	-	CASSLDRGSTEAFF	TGTGCCAGCAGCTTGGATAGGGGAAGCACTGAAGCTTTCTTT
TRBJ1-1	17	TRBD1	TRBV7-2	-	CASSLAPIQGAGTEAFF	TGTGCCAGCAGCTTAGCCCCTATCCAGGGGGCGGGTACTGAAGCTTTCTTT
TRBJ1-1	11	-	TRBV30	once	CAWTRGTEAFF	TGTGCCTGGACAAGAGGCACTGAAGCTTTCTTT
TRBJ2-3	11	-	TRBV10-3	-	CAILRTDTQYF	TGTGCCATCCTGAGGACAGATACGCAGTATTTT
TRBJ2-5	14	TRBD1	TRBV5-1	-	CASSPGGQGETQYF	TGCGCCAGCAGCCCTGGAGGACAGGGGGAGACCCAGTACTTC
TRBJ2-1	14	TRBD1	TRBV29-1	-	CSVIPGTVNNEQFF	TGCAGCGTTATACCCGGGACAGTAAACAATGAGCAGTTCTTC
TRBJ1-2	15	TRBD1	TRBV3-1/TRBV3-2	-	CASSSGQGVSYGYTF	TGTGCCAGCAGTTCCGGACAGGGGGTAAGCTATGGCTACACCTTC
TRBJ2-6	13	-	TRBV25-1	once	CASRGAGANVLTF	TGTGCCAGCAGGGGGGCAGGGGCCAACGTCCTGACTTTC
TRBJ1-5	17	TRBD1	TRBV5-8	-	CASSLTGQGGGNQPQHF	TGTGCCAGCAGCTTGACCGGACAGGGGGGGGGCAATCAGCCCCAGCATTTT
TRBJ2-3	14	TRBD2	TRBV24-1	-	CATSVGTSGDTQYF	TGTGCCACCAGTGTGGGGACTAGCGGAGATACGCAGTATTTT
TRBJ1-1	13	-	TRBV12-3/TRBV12-4	-	CASSALQGTEAFF	TGTGCCAGCAGTGCATTACAGGGCACTGAAGCTTTCTTT
TRBJ2-4	18	-	TRBV11-2	-	CASSLDGGRGVAKNIQYF	TGTGCCAGCAGCTTAGACGGGGGGCGCGGGGTGGCCAAAAACATTCAGTACTTC
TRBJ1-2	15	-	TRBV5-6	-	CASSLAGGAYYGYTF	TGTGCCAGCAGCTTGGCCGGCGGTGCTTATTATGGCTACACCTTC
TRBJ1-2	16	-	TRBV29-1	-	CSVEVPPGRSLAGYTF	TGCAGCGTTGAAGTGCCCCCTGGACGTTCGCTAGCAGGCTACACCTTC
TRBJ2-1	10	-	TRBV12-3/TRBV12-4	-	CASTRGEQFF	TGTGCCAGCACCCGCGGTGAGCAGTTCTTC
TRBJ1-1	16	TRBD1	TRBV15	-	CATSRKATGDGTEAFF	TGTGCCACCAGCAGAAAAGCTACAGGGGACGGGACTGAAGCTTTCTTT
TRBJ2-7	14	-	TRBV3-1/TRBV3-2	once	CASSQAGVTYEQYF	TGTGCCAGCAGCCAAGCGGGGGTAACCTACGAGCAGTACTTC